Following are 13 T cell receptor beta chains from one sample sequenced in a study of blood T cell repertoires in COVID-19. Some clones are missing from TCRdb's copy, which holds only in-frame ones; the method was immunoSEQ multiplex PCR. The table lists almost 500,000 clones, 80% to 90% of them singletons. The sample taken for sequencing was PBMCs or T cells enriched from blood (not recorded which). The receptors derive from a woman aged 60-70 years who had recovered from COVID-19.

This CDR3 reads CASSQWLGSSGNTIYF. CDR3 nucleotides: TGCGCCAGCAGCCAATGGTTAGGGAGCTCTGGAAACACCATATATTTT. The genes are TRBV4-1 and TRBJ1-3; D is undetermined. Trimming left V 2 bases short and J 0 bases short, with 11 bases between. The germline V gene has CDR1 MGHRA and CDR2 YSYEKL. This CDR3 spans 16 amino acids.

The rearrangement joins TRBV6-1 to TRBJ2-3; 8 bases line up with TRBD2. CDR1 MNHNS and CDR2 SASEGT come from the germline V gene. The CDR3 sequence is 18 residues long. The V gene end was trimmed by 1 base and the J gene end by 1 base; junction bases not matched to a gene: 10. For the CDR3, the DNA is TGTGCCAGCAGTGAAGTTCGGGGGGGCCCTTCGGGCACAGATACGCAGTATTTT. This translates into CASSEVRGGPSGTDTQYF.

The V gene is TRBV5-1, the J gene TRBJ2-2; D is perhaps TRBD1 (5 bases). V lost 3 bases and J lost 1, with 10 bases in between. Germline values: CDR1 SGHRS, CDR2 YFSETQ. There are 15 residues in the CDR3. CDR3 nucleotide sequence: TGCGCCAGCAGCTATAGGGGCCTGAACACCGGGGAGCTGTTTTTT. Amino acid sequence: CASSYRGLNTGELFF.

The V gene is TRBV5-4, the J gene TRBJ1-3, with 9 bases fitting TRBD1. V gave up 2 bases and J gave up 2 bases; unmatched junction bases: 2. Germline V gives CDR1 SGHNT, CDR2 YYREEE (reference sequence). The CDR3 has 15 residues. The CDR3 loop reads CASSFHRGPGNTIYF. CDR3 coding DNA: TGTGCCAGCAGCTTTCACAGGGGGCCTGGAAACACCATATATTTT.

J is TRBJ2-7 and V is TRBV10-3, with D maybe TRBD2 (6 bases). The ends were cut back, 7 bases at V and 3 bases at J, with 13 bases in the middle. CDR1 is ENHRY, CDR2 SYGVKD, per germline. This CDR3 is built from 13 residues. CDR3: CAITSGLDYEQYF. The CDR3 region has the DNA TGTGCCATCACGTCGGGACTGGACTACGAGCAGTACTTC.

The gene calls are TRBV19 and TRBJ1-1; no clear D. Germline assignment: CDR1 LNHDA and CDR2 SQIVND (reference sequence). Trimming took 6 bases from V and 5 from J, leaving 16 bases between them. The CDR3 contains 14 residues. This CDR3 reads CASSEGSPRTEAFF. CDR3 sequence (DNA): TGTGCCAGTAGCGAAGGGAGCCCCCGTACTGAAGCTTTCTTT.

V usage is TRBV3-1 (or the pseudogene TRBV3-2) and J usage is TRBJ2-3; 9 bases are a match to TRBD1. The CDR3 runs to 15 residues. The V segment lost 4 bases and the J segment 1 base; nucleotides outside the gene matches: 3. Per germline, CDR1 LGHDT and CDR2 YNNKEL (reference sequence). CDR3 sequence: CASSPWDRGTDTQYF. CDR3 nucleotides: TGTGCCAGCAGCCCTTGGGACAGGGGCACAGATACGCAGTATTTT.

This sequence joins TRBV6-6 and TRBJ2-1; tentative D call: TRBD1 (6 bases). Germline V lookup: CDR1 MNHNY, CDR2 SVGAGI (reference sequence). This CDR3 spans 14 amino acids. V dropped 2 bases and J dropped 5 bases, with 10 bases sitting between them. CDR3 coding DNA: TGTGCCAGCAGTTACCAGGGACACAACAATGAGCAGTTCTTC. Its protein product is CASSYQGHNNEQFF.

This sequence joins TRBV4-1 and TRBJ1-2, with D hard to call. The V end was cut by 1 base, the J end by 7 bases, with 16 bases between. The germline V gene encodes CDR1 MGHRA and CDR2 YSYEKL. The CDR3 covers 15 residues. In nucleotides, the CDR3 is TGCGCCAGCAGCCAAGGGGAAGCGGTAGAAGGTGGCTACACCTTC. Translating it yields CASSQGEAVEGGYTF.

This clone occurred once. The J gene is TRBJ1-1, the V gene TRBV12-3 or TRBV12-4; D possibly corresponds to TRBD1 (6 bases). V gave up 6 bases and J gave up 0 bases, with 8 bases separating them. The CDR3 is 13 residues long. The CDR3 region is CASRRTVNTEAFF. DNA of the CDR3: TGTGCCAGCAGAAGGACAGTGAACACTGAAGCTTTCTTT.

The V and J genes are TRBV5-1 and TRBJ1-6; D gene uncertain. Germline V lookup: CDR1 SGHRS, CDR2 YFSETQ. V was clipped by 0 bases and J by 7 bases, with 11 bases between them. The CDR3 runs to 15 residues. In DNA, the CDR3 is TGCGCCAGCAGCTTGGAGTGGGCGAAGAATTCACCCCTCCACTTT. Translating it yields CASSLEWAKNSPLHF.

The CDR3 sequence: CASSWTTRGGELFF. The DNA of the CDR3 is TGCGCCAGCAGCTGGACTACCCGCGGCGGGGAGCTGTTTTTT. V usage is TRBV5-1 and J usage is TRBJ2-2; tentatively, D is TRBD2 (6 bases). Germline CDR1 is SGHRS and CDR2 is YFSETQ. V lost 3 bases, J lost 7 bases, and 13 bases lay in between. CDR3 length: 14 residues.

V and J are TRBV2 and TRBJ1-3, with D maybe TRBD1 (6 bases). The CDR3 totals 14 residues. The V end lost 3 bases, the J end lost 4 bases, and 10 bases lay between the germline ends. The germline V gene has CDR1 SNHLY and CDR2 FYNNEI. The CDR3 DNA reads TGTGCCAGCAGTGAGACAGGTTTCGGAAACACCATATATTTT. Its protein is CASSETGFGNTIYF.